The 29 T cell receptor beta chains below were found in one sample sequenced in a study of technical replicates of blood from several donors. This table comes from immunoSEQ multiplex PCR, and its TCRdb copy is limited to in-frame clones, with some not included. The repertoire holds fewer than 90,000 clones, just over 90% seen once, with roughly 0.25% in the top ten. The sample was T cells isolated from PBMCs. These receptor sequences come from a human donor in good health.

V and J are TRBV28 and TRBJ2-7, with TRBD2 matching 8 bases. The CDR3 is 17 amino acids. Trimming took 4 bases from V and 1 from J; bases not matched to a gene: 12. The V gene's germline CDR1 is MDHEN and CDR2 SYDVKM. This chain's CDR3 is CASSYPLIAGTSYEQYF. The CDR3 region has the DNA TGTGCCAGCAGTTACCCCCTAATAGCGGGGACATCCTACGAGCAGTACTTC.

This chain uses TRBV4-1 with TRBJ2-1; 9 bases fit TRBD2. The CDR3 is 18 amino acids. Germline CDR1 MGHRA, CDR2 YSYEKL. The ends lost 0 bases at V and 2 bases at J; junction bases unmatched: 8. CDR3 in DNA: TGCGCCAGCAGCCAAGATACCCGCTTAGCGGGAGCCTACAATGAGCAGTTCTTC. Protein: CASSQDTRLAGAYNEQFF.

The genes are TRBV27 and TRBJ2-7; TRBD2 matches at 11 bases. V dropped 6 bases and J dropped 3; count of bases not matched to a gene: 4. There are 14 residues in the CDR3. Germline CDR1 MNHEY, CDR2 SMNVEV (reference sequence). The CDR3 DNA reads as TGTGCCAGCAGGAGACTAGCGGGACTCTACGAGCAGTACTTC. Translation: CASRRLAGLYEQYF.

This clone was seen just once. This rearrangement joins TRBV19 to TRBJ1-2; no clear D gene. The CDR3 runs to 14 residues. Germline V CDR1 and CDR2: LNHDA, SQIVND (reference sequence). V lost 4 bases and J 4 bases, leaving 13 bases between the germline ends. The CDR3 loop is CASSSRVPRYGYTF. In DNA form, the CDR3 reads TGTGCCAGTAGTAGCCGGGTTCCCCGCTATGGCTACACCTTC.

The rearrangement joins TRBV5-5 to TRBJ1-4, with D hard to call. This CDR3 has 15 amino acids. CDR1 and CDR2 (germline): SGHKS, YYEKEE (reference sequence). V shed 4 bases and J shed 0 bases, with 10 bases lying between them. The CDR3 DNA sequence: TGTGCCAGCAGCCCTCTACCACCAACTAATGAAAAACTGTTTTTT. Its translation: CASSPLPPTNEKLFF.

The gene calls are TRBV7-9 and TRBJ2-7, with 12 positions matching TRBD2. The V and J ends lost 5 bases and 7 bases, in that order; junction bases with no gene match: 15. The CDR3 sequence is 17 residues long. Germline V gene lookup returns CDR1 SEHNR and CDR2 FQNEAQ (reference sequence). The CDR3 DNA reads TGTGCCAGCAGCCCCAACCCCAGACTAGCGGGGGCTTTAGAGCAGTACTTC. Translated: CASSPNPRLAGALEQYF.

The genes are TRBV6-1 and TRBJ2-1; D may be TRBD2 (6 bases). The CDR3 length is 15 residues. Germline V CDR1 and CDR2: MNHNS, SASEGT. V was clipped by 8 bases and J by 6 bases, with 20 bases between them. The CDR3 loop is CASSPPGVGVNEQFF. The CDR3 DNA follows: TGTGCCAGCTCACCCCCGGGAGTTGGGGTCAATGAGCAGTTCTTC.

Here the CDR3 reads CAWSVVGGSEAFF. In nucleotides, the CDR3 is TGTGCCTGGAGTGTGGTAGGGGGTTCCGAAGCTTTCTTT. This rearrangement joins TRBV30 to TRBJ1-1, with a possible D match to TRBD1 (6 bases). Germline CDR1 is GTSNPN and CDR2 is SVGIG (reference sequence). The CDR3 is 13 residues long. Trimming took off 0 bases at V and 8 bases at J, with 13 bases between the two ends.

The chain carries TRBV6-5 and TRBJ2-3, with 11 bases identical to TRBD1. Germline V gene sequence: CDR1 MNHEY, CDR2 SVGAGI. V lost 5 bases, J lost 3 bases, and 4 bases stayed unmatched. The CDR3 totals 15 residues. This CDR3 reads CASSRTGGRTDTQYF. DNA for the CDR3: TGTGCCAGCAGTAGGACAGGGGGCCGGACAGATACGCAGTATTTT.

This chain connects TRBV7-9 to TRBJ1-2; a weak D match, TRBD1 (6 bases). This CDR3 region has 13 residues. Germline CDR1 and CDR2: SEHNR and FQNEAQ (reference sequence). Trimming removed 0 bases from V and 6 bases from J, with 8 bases in between. The CDR3 DNA sequence: TGTGCCAGCAGCTTAGCGGGACACCATGGCTACACCTTC. It codes for CASSLAGHHGYTF. Looking up the rest from reference TRBV7-9 and TRBJ1-2 gives the full variable domain: DTGVSQNPRHKITKRGQNVTFRCDPISEHNRLYWYRQTLGQGPEFLTYFQNEAQLEKSRLLSDRFSAERPKGSFSTLEIQRTEQGDSAMYLCASSLAGHHGYTFGSGTRLTVV.

The genes are TRBV27 and TRBJ2-7; tentatively, D is TRBD1 (6 bases). Per the germline V gene, CDR1 is MNHEY and CDR2 is SMNVEV (reference sequence). The CDR3 has 16 amino acids. V lost 6 bases and J lost 4, with 22 bases in between. The CDR3 DNA sequence: TGTGCCAGCAGATTCGATCACAGGGATCCGAGGTACGAGCAGTACTTC. It encodes CASRFDHRDPRYEQYF.

The J gene is TRBJ2-7, the V gene TRBV4-1; maybe TRBD2 (6 bases). V dropped 1 base and J dropped 3 bases, with 10 bases sitting between them. Germline CDR1 MGHRA, CDR2 YSYEKL. The CDR3 extends over 14 amino acids. CDR3 nucleotide sequence: TGCGCCAGCAGCCAAGCGAGGGGAGGCTACGAGCAGTACTTC. Protein: CASSQARGGYEQYF.

The rearrangement links TRBV4-1 to TRBJ2-5; D may be TRBD2 (7 bases). The CDR3 extends over 17 amino acids. Trimming removed 3 bases at V and 4 bases at J, with 21 bases between. CDR1 is MGHRA, CDR2 YSYEKL, per germline. The CDR3 here is CASSQGEGGEKIETQYF. CDR3 DNA sequence: TGCGCCAGCAGCCAGGGGGAGGGGGGGGAAAAGATAGAGACCCAGTACTTC.

The chain recombines TRBV2 with TRBJ2-2; 7 bases line up with TRBD1. J gave up 3 bases and V 6 bases, and 1 base lay outside the gene matches. CDR3 length: 13 amino acids. Germline CDR1 and CDR2: SNHLY and FYNNEI. CDR3 in amino acids: CASRTGHTGELFF. DNA of the CDR3: TGTGCCAGCAGGACAGGGCACACCGGGGAGCTGTTTTTT.

In its sample, this clone was seen once. The V gene is TRBV19, the J gene TRBJ2-4, with 10 bases matching TRBD1. Per germline, CDR1 LNHDA and CDR2 SQIVND (reference sequence). The CDR3 totals 13 residues. The V segment lost 10 bases and the J segment 5 bases; nucleotides outside the gene matches: 5. The CDR3 here is CATSGTGENIQYF. For the CDR3, the DNA is TGTGCCACCAGTGGGACAGGGGAAAACATTCAGTACTTC.

The chain carries TRBV6-6 and TRBJ2-7; no firm D call. This CDR3 contains 11 residues. Germline V gene lookup returns CDR1 MNHNY and CDR2 SVGAGI (reference sequence). Trimming took 2 bases from V and 4 from J, leaving 3 bases between them. The CDR3 spells CASSYAYEQYF. In nucleotides, the CDR3 is TGTGCCAGCAGTTACGCGTACGAGCAGTACTTC.

The chain has TRBV4-2 and TRBJ1-2; unclear D gene. Trimming removed 0 bases at V and 0 bases at J, with 11 bases between. The CDR3 covers 16 residues. Germline CDR1 LGHNA, CDR2 YNFKEQ. CDR3 sequence reads: CASSQDTDYTNYGYTF. The CDR3 DNA reads TGTGCCAGCAGCCAAGATACAGATTATACTAACTATGGCTACACCTTC.

The chain has TRBV5-1 and TRBJ1-5; 8 nucleotides agree with TRBD1. The junction had 5 bases not matched to a gene; V was cut back by 4 bases and J by 5 bases. Germline V gene lookup returns CDR1 SGHRS and CDR2 YFSETQ. CDR3 length: 14 residues. CDR3 DNA sequence: TGCGCCAGCAGCGTGACAGGGGTGGATCAGCCCCAGCATTTT. Translated: CASSVTGVDQPQHF.

This chain connects TRBV28 to TRBJ1-1; no definite D call. CDR3 length equals 12 residues. CDR1 and CDR2 (germline): MDHEN, SYDVKM. The V end was cut by 8 bases, the J end by 9 bases, with 16 bases between. The CDR3 DNA reads as TGTGCCAGCGGACCCGCGGGGTCCAAAGCTTTCTTT. Residues: CASGPAGSKAFF.

This chain joins TRBV2 and TRBJ1-1; TRBD1 matches at 8 bases. This CDR3 is 13 amino acids long. CDR1 and CDR2 from the germline V gene are SNHLY and FYNNEI. With 5 bases clipped from V and 7 bases from J, the junction kept 6 bases outside the gene matches. This CDR3 reads CASSLDRVDEAFF. The CDR3 coding sequence is TGTGCCAGCAGTCTGGACAGGGTGGATGAAGCTTTCTTT.

The rearrangement uses TRBV7-8 and TRBJ1-5; 8 bases are shared with TRBD1. Germline-derived CDR1 and CDR2 are SGHVS and FQNEAQ. The CDR3 is made up of 17 amino acids. The V gene end was trimmed by 4 bases and the J gene end by 0 bases; junction bases not matched to a gene: 8. The CDR3 DNA reads TGTGCCAGCAGCTACCGGGACAGGCTTTATAGCAATCAGCCCCAGCATTTT. This codes for CASSYRDRLYSNQPQHF.

The chain links TRBV7-9 to TRBJ2-7; TRBD1 might be the D (6 bases). This CDR3 comprises 15 residues. The germline gives CDR1 SEHNR, CDR2 FQNEAQ (reference sequence). The ends were cut back, 6 bases at V and 3 bases at J, with 18 bases in the middle. CDR3 residues: CASSTRDTPFYEQYF. CDR3 DNA: TGTGCCAGCAGTACCCGGGACACCCCCTTCTACGAGCAGTACTTC.

This chain connects TRBV18 to TRBJ2-7, with 8 nucleotides matching TRBD1. Germline V gene data show CDR1 as KGHSH and CDR2 as LQKENI. The CDR3 length is 16 residues. V dropped 6 bases and J dropped 1; count of bases not matched to a gene: 11. The CDR3 loop is CASSPNRGTGSYEQYF. The CDR3 DNA reads TGTGCCAGCTCGCCGAACCGCGGGACAGGATCCTACGAGCAGTACTTC.

This rearrangement joins TRBV11-2 to TRBJ2-7; 11 bases line up with TRBD1. Germline CDR1 SGHAT, CDR2 FQNNGV. The ends lost 0 bases at V and 5 bases at J; junction bases unmatched: 3. The CDR3 length is 15 residues. CDR3 bases: TGTGCCAGCAGCTTAGATGGGACAGGGGGACACGAGCAGTACTTC. Its protein product is CASSLDGTGGHEQYF. The whole variable domain, remainder taken from reference TRBV11-2 and TRBJ2-7, is EAGVAQSPRYKIIEKRQSVAFWCNPISGHATLYWYQQILGQGPKLLIQFQNNGVVDDSQLPKDRFSAERLKGVDSTLKIQPAKLEDSAVYLCASSLDGTGGHEQYFGPGTRLTVT.

The chain uses TRBV28 and TRBJ2-1; 8 bases align to TRBD1. This CDR3 is 16 amino acids long. Trimming cost V 5 bases and J 5 bases; bases outside gene matches: 11. Germline V CDR1 and CDR2: MDHEN, SYDVKM. CDR3 coding DNA: TGTGCCAGCAGTCCTACCGGACAGGGTCTAAACAATGAGCAGTTCTTC. Its protein product is CASSPTGQGLNNEQFF. The full variable domain, its missing parts supplied by reference TRBV28 and TRBJ2-1, is DVKVTQSSRYLVKRTGEKVFLECVQDMDHENMFWYRQDPGLGLRLIYFSYDVKMKEKGDIPEGYSVSREKKERFSLILESASTNQTSMYLCASSPTGQGLNNEQFFGPGTRLTVL.

The gene calls are TRBV6-5 and TRBJ1-5, with 10 positions matching TRBD1. CDR3 length: 14 amino acids. The J segment lost 5 bases and the V segment lost 5 bases, leaving 3 bases of the junction unmatched. Germline values: CDR1 MNHEY, CDR2 SVGAGI. The CDR3 nucleotides read TGTGCCAGCAGTCGACAGGGGGCGGATCAGCCCCAGCATTTT. It specifies CASSRQGADQPQHF.

V and J are TRBV15 and TRBJ2-1, with TRBD2 identical over 16 bases. The CDR3 length is 16 residues. CDR1 is LNHNV, CDR2 YYDKDF, per germline (reference sequence). The V and J ends lost 4 bases and 6 bases, in that order; junction bases with no gene match: 3. CDR3 DNA: TGTGCCACCAGCACGGGACTAGCGGGAGGGTCCAATGAGCAGTTCTTC. Its translation: CATSTGLAGGSNEQFF. The whole variable domain, remainder taken from reference TRBV15 and TRBJ2-1, is DAMVIQNPRYQVTQFGKPVTLSCSQTLNHNVMYWYQQKSSQAPKLLFHYYDKDFNNEADTPDNFQSRRPNTSFCFLDIRSPGLGDTAMYLCATSTGLAGGSNEQFFGPGTRLTVL.

The chain joins TRBV7-9 to TRBJ2-7; 7 bases align to TRBD2. With 6 bases clipped from V and 4 bases from J, the junction kept 9 bases outside the gene matches. The CDR3 is made up of 14 amino acids. Germline V gives CDR1 SEHNR, CDR2 FQNEAQ (reference sequence). Here the CDR3 reads CASRSTGGLYEQYF. The CDR3 coding sequence is TGTGCCAGCAGGTCTACGGGAGGCCTGTACGAGCAGTACTTC.

The chain is built from TRBV7-2 and TRBJ1-1; the D is unclear. V lost 1 base and J lost 7, with 13 bases in between. The CDR3 loop spans 14 amino acids. Germline CDR1 reads SGHTA; CDR2 reads FQGNSA. CDR3 residues: CASSLGISQVEAFF. The CDR3, as DNA: TGTGCCAGCAGCTTAGGGATATCGCAGGTTGAAGCTTTCTTT.